This T cell receptor beta chain was documented in a study of early T cells in non-severe SARS-CoV-2 infection. Study-wide context: The chains were unpaired, and the sequenced material was bulk RNA from unsorted whole blood.

Details on this clonotype: Antigen specificity is unknown.

Germline CDR1 and CDR2: KGHDR and SFDVKD. V was shortened by 5 bases and J by 0 bases, with 17 bases between the two germline ends. The CDR3 consists of 17 residues. Researchers tagged individual cDNA molecules with unique molecular identifiers. TCRdb re-analysed the 5' RACE reads in MiXCR, keeping a single row per CDR3 protein. The sample consists of approximately 81,000 distinct CDR3 sequences, approximately 6% of them appearing once. Study outcomes and limitations: Matching against VDJdb likely underestimated virus-specific expansions, favoring anti-spike CD8.

This rearrangement joins TRBV24-1 to TRBJ2-3; D may correspond to TRBD1 or TRBD2 (5 bases each). Sequencing was performed on whole blood. The TCR was taken from an adult who was a healthcare worker with PCR-confirmed SARS-CoV-2 infection or an uninfected control (not recorded which). The CDR3 DNA is TGTGCCACCAGTGGGCCGCGTGGGGGACGAAGCACAGATACGCAGTATTTT. It is translated as CATSGPRGGRSTDTQYF.